This is a list of T cell receptor beta chains from one sample in a study of cytomegalovirus exposure and HLA in healthy donors. Profiled with immunoSEQ multiplex PCR; TCRdb holds only in-frame clones, not every one. The data hold 150,000 to 200,000 clones, with more than 80% observed a single time. Material for sequencing was PBMCs. All receptors come from a man aged 18 to 30 in good health and CMV-seropositive. Both conserved end residues are part of each CDR3. The order of the fields is J gene, V gene, D gene, CDR3 protein. D genes are given only for firm matches.

>TRBJ1-3|TRBV28|-
CATTAMGNTIYF
>TRBJ1-1|TRBV19|-
CASSIGNTEAFF
>TRBJ1-5|TRBV4-3|TRBD1
CASSQDPGHRGNQPQHF
>TRBJ2-5|TRBV11-3|TRBD2
CASSPRTSGETQYF
>TRBJ2-2|TRBV5-1|TRBD2
CASSPSLAGVRTGELFF
>TRBJ2-7|TRBV7-9|TRBD2
CASSSGLANYEQYF
>TRBJ2-7|TRBV6-5|TRBD2
CASRAPPGLEIEQYF
>TRBJ2-7|TRBV2|TRBD1
CASSHTGGGYEQYF
>TRBJ2-5|TRBV5-6|TRBD1
CASSPGTAYQETQYF
>TRBJ1-1|TRBV28|-
CASRVLAEAFF
>TRBJ1-1|TRBV29-1|TRBD1
CSAASGTASLAFF
>TRBJ2-7|TRBV7-2|TRBD1
CASSLRRTGGSYEQYF
>TRBJ2-7|TRBV29-1|-
CSTGTHYEQYF
>TRBJ2-7|TRBV6-5|-
CASSYQTDYEQYF
>TRBJ2-2|TRBV9|-
CASSVEALAYMAGELFF
>TRBJ2-7|TRBV5-6|-
CASSSASYEQYF
>TRBJ2-1|TRBV9|TRBD2
CASSGGGPQFF
>TRBJ2-3|TRBV7-9|-
CASSLAASTDTQYF
>TRBJ1-4|TRBV15|-
CATSKGVNEKLFF
>TRBJ2-3|TRBV5-1|TRBD1
CASSLRDRFPPSTDTQYF
>TRBJ2-7|TRBV5-6|TRBD2
CASSLAASGSTPYEQYF
>TRBJ2-5|TRBV11-3|TRBD1
CASSLAGGQETQYF
>TRBJ1-2|TRBV10-3|-
CAISEPLSANYGYTF
>TRBJ1-2|TRBV4-3|-
CASSQNSVYGYTF
>TRBJ2-1|TRBV27|TRBD2
CASSFAGGPYDEQFF
>TRBJ2-2|TRBV9|-
CASSVVTGVGTGELFF
>TRBJ2-7|TRBV9|TRBD2
CASSVESGRGEQYF
>TRBJ2-5|TRBV30|-
CAWTQGETQYF
>TRBJ2-1|TRBV11-2|TRBD2
CASSLRTSGSDEQFF